One T cell receptor beta chain is described in this entry. Authors' data handling: Counts of nucleated cells, estimated from reference gene primer amplification, were obtained. Sequencing used immunoSEQ multiplex PCR; TCRdb keeps in-frame clones, though not all of them. V and J calls and clone size come straight from that table; D and trimming were deduced from the DNA. The table lists a few hundred thousand clones, about 90% of them singletons. The record originates from a study of blood T cell repertoires in COVID-19. In the study overall: Samples of COVID-19 (acute and convalescent) were obtained from the United States, Italy and Spain. Nucleic acid was either cDNA or gDNA, and it came from T cells, B-cell-depleted T cells, or PBMCs.

Per germline, CDR1 SGHTA and CDR2 FQGNSA. The CDR3 totals 14 residues. The ends lost 2 bases at V and 7 bases at J; junction bases unmatched: 3. This chain links TRBV7-2 with TRBJ1-5, with TRBD1 identical over 9 bases. The receptor's source is a woman in her forties or fifties who had recovered from COVID-19. Sequenced sample: peripheral blood. The CDR3 bases are TGTGCCAGCAGCTTACGGGACAGGGCCCAGCCCCAGCATTTT. Encoded protein: CASSLRDRAQPQHF.